One sample yielded the 9 T cell receptor beta chains listed below, sequenced in a study of early T cells in non-severe SARS-CoV-2 infection. Each CDR3 protein is one row after TCRdb ran MiXCR on the 5' RACE reads. The sample includes more than 70,000 distinct CDR3 sequences, roughly 10% of them seen just once. The sample was whole blood, taken at baseline. These receptors came from an adult who was a healthcare worker with PCR-confirmed SARS-CoV-2 infection or an uninfected control (not recorded which).

This clonotype has ten or more counts. This chain uses TRBV18 with TRBJ1-2, with D uncertain. Per the germline V gene, CDR1 is KGHSH and CDR2 is LQKENI. The germline V and J ends were trimmed by 3 bases and 4 bases, with 15 bases remaining between them. The CDR3 loop spans 15 amino acids. The CDR3 nucleotides read TGTGCCAGCTCACCCCCCCGGGTGGGTGGCTATGGCTACACCTTC. Its translation is CASSPPRVGGYGYTF.

The chain links TRBV4-2 to TRBJ1-1, with D perhaps matching TRBD1 (5 bases). V was clipped by 1 base and J by 4 bases, with 13 bases between them. The CDR3 has 15 residues. Germline values: CDR1 LGHNA, CDR2 YNFKEQ. The CDR3 coding sequence is TGTGCCAGCAGCCAAGTAAGGGACGTGGGCACTGAAGCTTTCTTT. This codes for CASSQVRDVGTEAFF.

This clonotype was detected only a few times. The chain employs TRBV6-1 and TRBJ1-2; D perhaps matches TRBD1 (5 bases). Trimming removed 6 bases at V and 0 bases at J, with 14 bases between. This CDR3 comprises 15 residues. Germline CDR1 is MNHNS and CDR2 is SASEGT. The CDR3 region has the DNA TGTGCCAGCAGGAGAACCCAGGGAGCTAACTATGGCTACACCTTC. Its translation: CASRRTQGANYGYTF.

This clonotype was seen many times. This chain connects TRBV7-8 to TRBJ2-3, with TRBD2 identical over 7 bases. Germline V gene data show CDR1 as SGHVS and CDR2 as FQNEAQ. V was clipped by 5 bases and J by 10 bases; unmatched bases: 9. The CDR3 extends over 13 amino acids. This CDR3 reads CASSPLTGLAQYF. The CDR3, as DNA: TGTGCCAGCAGCCCACTGACCGGACTAGCGCAGTATTTT. Complete variable domain (other parts from reference TRBV7-8 and TRBJ2-3): GAGVSQSPRYKVAKRGQDVALRCDPISGHVSLFWYQQALGQGPEFLTYFQNEAQLDKSGLPSDRFFAERPEGSVSTLKIQRTQQEDSAVYLCASSPLTGLAQYFGPGTRLTVL.

This clonotype was detected a few times. The chain recombines TRBV20-1 with TRBJ1-4; possibly TRBD1 for D (6 bases). From germline, CDR1 is DFQATT and CDR2 SNEGSKA (reference sequence). The V gene lost 6 bases and the J gene lost 6 bases, with 20 bases spanning the gap. This CDR3 has 15 amino acids. The CDR3 sequence: CSATGGGGAYEKLFF. The CDR3, as DNA: TGCAGTGCAACAGGAGGGGGGGGCGCATATGAAAAACTGTTTTTT.

This clonotype came up many times. The chain employs TRBV7-2 and TRBJ2-1, with unresolved D. The CDR3 sequence is 14 residues long. V gave up 4 bases and J gave up 0 bases, with 7 bases separating them. The germline gives CDR1 SGHTA, CDR2 FQGNSA. The CDR3 nucleotides read TGTGCCAGCAGCTACATCGGCTCCTACAATGAGCAGTTCTTC. Encoded protein: CASSYIGSYNEQFF. Filled out from reference TRBV7-2 and TRBJ2-1, the complete variable domain reads GAGVSQSPSNKVTEKGKDVELRCDPISGHTALYWYRQSLGQGLEFLIYFQGNSAPDKSGLPSDRFSAERTGGSVSTLTIQRTQQEDSAVYLCASSYIGSYNEQFFGPGTRLTVL.

This chain joins TRBV28 and TRBJ1-5, with unresolved D. Germline V CDR1 and CDR2: MDHEN, SYDVKM. V was pared by 6 bases and J by 4 bases, with 10 bases between. The CDR3 sequence is 13 residues long. DNA of the CDR3: TGTGCCAGCAGCCCCGTCCTTAATCAGCCCCAGCATTTT. It codes for CASSPVLNQPQHF.

This clonotype showed up just a few times. The chain is built from TRBV30 and TRBJ2-1; D not resolved. The V gene's germline CDR1 is GTSNPN and CDR2 SVGIG (reference sequence). This CDR3 comprises 11 residues. V lost 5 bases, J lost 8 bases, and 10 bases lay in between. Here the CDR3 reads CAWGVGHEQFF. In DNA form, the CDR3 reads TGTGCCTGGGGGGTGGGCCATGAGCAGTTCTTC.

This clonotype was seen a handful of times. The chain combines TRBV20-1 with TRBJ2-3; D is unclear. CDR3 length equals 10 residues. Germline CDR1 reads DFQATT; CDR2 reads SNEGSKA (reference sequence). Between the trimmed V and J ends, which lost 2 bases and 3 bases, there was a span of 0 bases. The CDR3 is CSARTDTQYF. Written as DNA, the CDR3 is TGCAGTGCTAGAACAGATACGCAGTATTTT.